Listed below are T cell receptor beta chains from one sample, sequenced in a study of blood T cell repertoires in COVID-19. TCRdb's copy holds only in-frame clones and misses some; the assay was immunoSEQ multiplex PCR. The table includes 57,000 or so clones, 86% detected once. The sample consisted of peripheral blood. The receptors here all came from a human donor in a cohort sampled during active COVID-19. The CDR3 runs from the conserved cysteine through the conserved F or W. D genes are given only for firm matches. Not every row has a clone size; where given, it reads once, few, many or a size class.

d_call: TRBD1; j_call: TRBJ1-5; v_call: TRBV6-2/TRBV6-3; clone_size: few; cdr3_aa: CASSYAKGGRNQPQHF; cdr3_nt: TGTGCCAGCAGTTACGCCAAAGGGGGCAGAAATCAGCCCCAGCATTTT
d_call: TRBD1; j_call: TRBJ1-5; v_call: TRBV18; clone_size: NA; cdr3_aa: CASSRRQGYNQPQHF; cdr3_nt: TGTGCCAGCTCACGGCGACAGGGGTACAATCAGCCCCAGCATTTT
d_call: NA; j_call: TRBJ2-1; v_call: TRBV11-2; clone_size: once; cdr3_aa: CASNQQGEQFF; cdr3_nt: TGTGCCAGCAACCAACAGGGTGAGCAGTTCTTC
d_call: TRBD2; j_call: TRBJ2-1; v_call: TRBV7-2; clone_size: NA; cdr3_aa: CASRAGTSSYNEQFF; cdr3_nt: TGTGCCAGCAGAGCCGGGACTAGCTCCTACAATGAGCAGTTCTTC
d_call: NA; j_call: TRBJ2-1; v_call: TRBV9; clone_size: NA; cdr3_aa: CASSPGTPFNEQFF; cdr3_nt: TGTGCCAGCAGCCCCGGGACTCCCTTCAATGAGCAGTTCTTC
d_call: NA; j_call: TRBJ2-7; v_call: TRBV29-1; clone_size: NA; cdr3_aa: CSVRDYEQYF; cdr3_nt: TGCAGCGTACGGGACTACGAGCAGTACTTC
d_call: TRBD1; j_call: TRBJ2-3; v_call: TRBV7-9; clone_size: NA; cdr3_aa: CASSDTGGATDTQYF; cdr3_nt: TGTGCCAGCAGCGACACAGGGGGCGCGACAGATACGCAGTATTTT
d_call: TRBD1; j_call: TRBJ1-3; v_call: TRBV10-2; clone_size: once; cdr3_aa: CASSSGQGPGNTIYF; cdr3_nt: TGCGCCAGCAGTAGTGGACAGGGTCCTGGAAACACCATATATTTT
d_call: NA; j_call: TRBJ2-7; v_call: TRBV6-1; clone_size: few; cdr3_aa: CASSEDLGAFYEQYF; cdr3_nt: TGTGCCAGCAGTGAAGATCTTGGGGCCTTCTACGAGCAGTACTTC
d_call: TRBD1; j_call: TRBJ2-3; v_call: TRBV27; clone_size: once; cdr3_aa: CASSRGQGKSNTQYF; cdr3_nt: TGTGCCAGCAGTAGAGGACAGGGAAAGTCAAATACGCAGTATTTT
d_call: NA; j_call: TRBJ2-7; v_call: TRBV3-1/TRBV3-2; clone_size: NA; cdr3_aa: CASSPSAGGGGYEQYF; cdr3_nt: TGTGCCAGCAGCCCCTCTGCTGGGGGGGGCGGCTACGAGCAGTACTTC
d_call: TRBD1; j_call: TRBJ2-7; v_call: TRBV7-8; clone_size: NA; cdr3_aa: CASRAGTGVVSYEQYF; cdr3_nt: TGTGCCAGCAGGGCCGGGACAGGGGTGGTGAGCTACGAGCAGTACTTC
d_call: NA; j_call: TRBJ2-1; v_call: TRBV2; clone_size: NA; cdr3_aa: CASKGDPGEQFF; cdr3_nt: TGTGCCAGCAAAGGAGATCCCGGTGAGCAGTTCTTC
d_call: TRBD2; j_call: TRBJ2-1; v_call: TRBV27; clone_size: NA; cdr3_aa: CASSWEGSYNEQFF; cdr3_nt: TGTGCCAGCAGTTGGGAGGGCTCCTACAATGAGCAGTTCTTC
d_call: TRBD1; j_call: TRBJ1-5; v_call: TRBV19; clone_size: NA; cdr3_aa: CASSRGQGRGQPQHF; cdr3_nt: TGTGCCAGTAGTCGGGGACAGGGGAGAGGTCAGCCCCAGCATTTT
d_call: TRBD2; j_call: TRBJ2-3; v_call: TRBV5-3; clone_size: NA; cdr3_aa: CARSPGKGGLAWTDTQYF; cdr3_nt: TGTGCCAGAAGCCCAGGTAAGGGGGGACTAGCGTGGACAGATACGCAGTATTTT
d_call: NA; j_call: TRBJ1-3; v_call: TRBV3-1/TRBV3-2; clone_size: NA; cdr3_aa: CASKEGAGNTIYF; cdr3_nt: TGTGCCAGCAAAGAGGGGGCTGGAAACACCATATATTTT
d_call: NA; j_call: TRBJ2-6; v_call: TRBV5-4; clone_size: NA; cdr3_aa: CASSRDTRAGANVLTF; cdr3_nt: TGTGCCAGCAGCAGGGATACCAGGGCTGGGGCCAACGTCCTGACTTTC
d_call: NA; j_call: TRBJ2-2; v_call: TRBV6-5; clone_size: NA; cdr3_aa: CASNRGTGELFF; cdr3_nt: TGTGCCAGCAACCGGGGAACCGGGGAGCTGTTTTTT
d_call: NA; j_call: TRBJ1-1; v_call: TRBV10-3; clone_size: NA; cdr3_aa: CAISVQGNTEAFF; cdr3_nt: TGTGCCATCAGTGTACAGGGCAACACTGAAGCTTTCTTT
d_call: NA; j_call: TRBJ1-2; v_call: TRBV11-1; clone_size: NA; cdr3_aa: CASSWGGSDYGYTF; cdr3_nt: TGTGCCAGCAGCTGGGGGGGTTCGGACTATGGCTACACCTTC
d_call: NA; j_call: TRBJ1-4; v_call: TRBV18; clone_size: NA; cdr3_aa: CASSPPGATNEKLFF; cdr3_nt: TGTGCCAGCTCACCACCAGGGGCAACTAATGAAAAACTGTTTTTT
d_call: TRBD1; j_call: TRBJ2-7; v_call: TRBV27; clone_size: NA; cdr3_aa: CASHHEGTGGAEQYF; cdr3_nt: TGTGCCAGCCACCATGAAGGGACAGGGGGCGCCGAGCAGTACTTC
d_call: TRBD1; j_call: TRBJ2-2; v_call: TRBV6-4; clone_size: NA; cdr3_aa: CASKGARDRKNTGELFF; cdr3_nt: TGTGCCAGCAAAGGTGCGCGGGACAGGAAAAACACCGGGGAGCTGTTTTTT
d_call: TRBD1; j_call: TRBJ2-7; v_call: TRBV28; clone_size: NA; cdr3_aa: CASSLSTDRRYEQYF; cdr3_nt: TGTGCCAGCAGTTTATCCACGGACAGGAGGTACGAGCAGTACTTC
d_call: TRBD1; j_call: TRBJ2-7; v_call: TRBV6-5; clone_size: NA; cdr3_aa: CASSYLTGSRYEQYF; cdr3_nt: TGTGCCAGCAGTTACCTGACAGGGTCTAGGTACGAGCAGTACTTC
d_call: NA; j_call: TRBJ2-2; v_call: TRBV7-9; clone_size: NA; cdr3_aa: CASSLDSANTGELFF; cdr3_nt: TGTGCCAGCAGCTTGGACAGCGCGAACACCGGGGAGCTGTTTTTT
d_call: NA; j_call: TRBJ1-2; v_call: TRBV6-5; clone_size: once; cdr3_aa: CASSTGRNYGYTF; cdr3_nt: TGTGCCAGCAGTACCGGGAGGAACTATGGCTACACCTTC
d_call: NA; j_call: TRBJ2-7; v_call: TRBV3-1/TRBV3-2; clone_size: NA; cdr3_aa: CASSPMTRRGPASYEQYF; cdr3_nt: TGTGCCAGCAGCCCAATGACTCGGAGGGGCCCAGCGTCCTACGAGCAGTACTTC
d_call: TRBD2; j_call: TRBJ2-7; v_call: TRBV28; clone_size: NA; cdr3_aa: CASSQTSGRIHEQYF; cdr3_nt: TGTGCCAGCAGCCAGACTAGCGGGAGGATCCACGAGCAGTACTTC
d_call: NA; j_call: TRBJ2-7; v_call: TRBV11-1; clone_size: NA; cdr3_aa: CASSRGYEQYF; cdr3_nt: TGTGCCAGCAGCCGGGGTTACGAGCAGTACTTC
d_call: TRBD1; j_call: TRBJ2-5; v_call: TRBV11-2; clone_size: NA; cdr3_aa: CASLYRGSETQYF; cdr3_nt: TGTGCCAGCCTTTACAGGGGTTCGGAGACCCAGTACTTC
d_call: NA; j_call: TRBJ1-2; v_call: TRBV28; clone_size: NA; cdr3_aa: CASSPTGTLGYGYTF; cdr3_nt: TGTGCCAGCAGCCCTACCGGGACATTAGGCTATGGCTACACCTTC
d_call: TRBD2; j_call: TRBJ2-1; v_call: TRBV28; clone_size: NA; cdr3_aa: CASTSGRVAYYNEQFF; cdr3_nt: TGTGCCAGCACTAGCGGGAGGGTTGCGTACTACAATGAGCAGTTCTTC
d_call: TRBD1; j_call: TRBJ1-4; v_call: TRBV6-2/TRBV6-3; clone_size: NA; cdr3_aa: CASSYTGTGKNEKLFF; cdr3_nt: TGTGCCAGCAGTTATACCGGGACAGGGAAAAATGAAAAACTGTTTTTT
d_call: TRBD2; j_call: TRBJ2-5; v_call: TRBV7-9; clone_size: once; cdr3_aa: CASSVDGTSGAAQYF; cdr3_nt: TGTGCCAGCAGTGTCGACGGGACTAGCGGGGCCGCCCAGTACTTC
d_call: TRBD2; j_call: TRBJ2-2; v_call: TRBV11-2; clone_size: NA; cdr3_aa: CASSSFRGRGGTGELFF; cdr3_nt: TGTGCCAGCAGCTCCTTCCGGGGGAGGGGCGGCACCGGGGAGCTGTTTTTT
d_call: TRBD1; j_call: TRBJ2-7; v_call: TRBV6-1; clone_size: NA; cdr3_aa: CASSDRQGASYEQYF; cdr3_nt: TGTGCCAGCAGTGATAGACAGGGGGCAAGTTACGAGCAGTACTTC
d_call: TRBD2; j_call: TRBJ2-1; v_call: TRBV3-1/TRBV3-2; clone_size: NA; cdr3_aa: CASSETSGSRHEQFF; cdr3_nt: TGTGCCAGCAGCGAGACTAGCGGGAGCCGGCATGAGCAGTTCTTC
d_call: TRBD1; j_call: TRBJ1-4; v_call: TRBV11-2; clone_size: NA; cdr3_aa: CASSRDRAEKLFF; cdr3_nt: TGTGCCAGCAGCCGGGACAGAGCTGAAAAACTGTTTTTT
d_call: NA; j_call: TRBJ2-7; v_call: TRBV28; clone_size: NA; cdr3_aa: CASSIPGLMSYEQYF; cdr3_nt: TGTGCCAGCAGCATCCCGGGACTCATGTCCTACGAGCAGTACTTC
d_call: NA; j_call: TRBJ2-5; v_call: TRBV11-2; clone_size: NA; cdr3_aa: CASSLSYQETQYF; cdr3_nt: TGTGCCAGCAGCTTGTCGTACCAAGAGACCCAGTACTTC
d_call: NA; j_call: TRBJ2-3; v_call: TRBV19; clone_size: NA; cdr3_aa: CASSSGGGDTQYF; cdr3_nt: TGTGCCAGTAGTTCAGGGGGAGGTGATACGCAGTATTTT
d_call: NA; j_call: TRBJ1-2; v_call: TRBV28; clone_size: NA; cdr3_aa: CASSFDSVYGYTF; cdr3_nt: TGTGCCAGCAGCTTCGACAGCGTCTATGGCTACACCTTC
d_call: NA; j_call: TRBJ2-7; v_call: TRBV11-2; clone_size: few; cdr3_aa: CASSPTGYEQYF; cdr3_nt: TGTGCCAGCAGCCCGACAGGCTACGAGCAGTACTTC
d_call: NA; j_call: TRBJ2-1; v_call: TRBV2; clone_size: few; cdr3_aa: CASRGRPSSYNEQFF; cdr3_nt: TGTGCCAGCAGGGGGAGACCGAGCTCCTACAATGAGCAGTTCTTC
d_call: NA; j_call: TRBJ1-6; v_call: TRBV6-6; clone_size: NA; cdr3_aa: CASRDAGGLNSPLHF; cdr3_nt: TGTGCCAGCAGAGACGCCGGAGGACTCAATTCACCCCTCCACTTT
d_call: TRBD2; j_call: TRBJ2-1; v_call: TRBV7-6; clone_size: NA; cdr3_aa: CASSLLGGRAEDEQFF; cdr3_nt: TGTGCCAGCAGCTTACTGGGCGGGAGGGCCGAGGATGAGCAGTTCTTC
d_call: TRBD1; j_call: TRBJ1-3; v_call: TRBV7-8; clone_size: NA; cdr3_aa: CASSLFLQGAQGNTIYF; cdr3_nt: TGTGCCAGCAGCTTATTTTTACAGGGGGCGCAAGGAAACACCATATATTTT
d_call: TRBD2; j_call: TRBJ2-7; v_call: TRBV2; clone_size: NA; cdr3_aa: CASKGLAADGQYF; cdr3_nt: TGTGCCAGCAAGGGACTAGCCGCGGACGGGCAGTACTTC
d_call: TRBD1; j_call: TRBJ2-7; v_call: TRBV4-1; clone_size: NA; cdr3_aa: CASSPGQGARYEQYF; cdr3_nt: TGCGCCAGCAGCCCGGGACAGGGGGCTAGGTACGAGCAGTACTTC
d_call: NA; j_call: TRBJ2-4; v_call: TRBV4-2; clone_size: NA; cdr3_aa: CASSQARFENIQYF; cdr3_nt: TGTGCCAGCAGCCAAGCCAGATTTGAAAACATTCAGTACTTC
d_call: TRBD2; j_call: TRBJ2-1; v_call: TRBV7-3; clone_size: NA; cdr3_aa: CASSLSGRGEQFF; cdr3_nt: TGTGCCAGCAGCCTTAGCGGGAGGGGTGAGCAGTTCTTC